This T cell receptor (beta chain) was observed in a study of identical twins. Template switching added a universal primer site, and cDNA bore unique molecular identifiers. MiXCR, run by TCRdb on the 5' RACE reads, gives a single entry per CDR3 protein. The data show a few hundred thousand distinct CDR3 sequences, 9.5% seen once. Study-level results: Models predicted too little out-of-frame TCR alpha sharing in monozygotic twins. Where out-of-frame alpha sequences were twin-shared, they showed excess low generation probability.

CDR1 is SEHNR and CDR2 is FQNEAQ in the germline V gene (reference sequence). The CDR3 extends over 17 amino acids. The V gene end was trimmed by 4 bases and the J gene end by 0 bases; junction bases not matched to a gene: 7. This clonotype was recorded many times. Its antigen is currently unknown. A further study also used this sample, focusing on yellow fever vaccine responses in identical twins. From that second work: Twins' vaccine T cell response reportedly gave the appearance of partial convergence and partial personalization.

V gene TRBV7-9 combines with J gene TRBJ2-1; 9 bases line up with TRBD2. The origin of this receptor is a woman aged 18-29 years in good health. The sequenced material came from CD8+ T cells sorted from blood. The CDR3 reads CASSSSISGSSYNEQFF. CDR3 coding DNA: TGTGCCAGCAGCTCAAGTATTAGCGGGAGCTCCTACAATGAGCAGTTCTTC.